This is a list of T cell receptor beta chains from one sample in a study of T cell responses to AZD1222 COVID-19 vaccine. Only in-frame clones appear in the TCRdb table, and some are missing; sequencing was by immunoSEQ multiplex PCR. Of some 94,000 clones in the sample, just over 90% were seen once. The sequences come from peripheral blood, collected on day 0 of AZD1222 vaccination. These receptors came from an adult in good health. The CDR3 runs from the conserved cysteine through the conserved F or W. The D gene is left open where the match is weak. A row's size may be missing; if present it is once, few, many or a size class.

TRBD1	NA	TRBV10-3	TRBJ2-6	CAISEETGAQAGANVLTF	TGTGCCATCAGTGAGGAAACAGGGGCTCAGGCTGGGGCCAACGTCCTGACTTTC
TRBD1	NA	TRBV27	TRBJ2-7	CASSPPTGLGYEQYF	TGTGCCAGCAGTCCCCCGACAGGGTTGGGCTACGAGCAGTACTTC
TRBD1	NA	TRBV7-8	TRBJ1-1	CASSYGQGARDTEAFF	TGTGCCAGCAGCTACGGACAGGGGGCACGGGACACTGAAGCTTTCTTT
NA	NA	TRBV7-9	TRBJ1-1	CASSFSRLSTEAFF	TGTGCCAGCAGCTTTTCCAGGCTGAGCACTGAAGCTTTCTTT
TRBD2	NA	TRBV5-1	TRBJ2-1	CASSLEAGGASYNEQFF	TGCGCCAGCAGCTTGGAGGCCGGGGGGGCCTCCTACAATGAGCAGTTCTTC
NA	NA	TRBV9	TRBJ1-6	CASSPQGDNSPLHF	TGTGCCAGCAGCCCTCAGGGAGATAATTCACCCCTCCACTTT
TRBD1	NA	TRBV6-5	TRBJ1-2	CASQKRDRVWYGYTF	TGTGCCAGCCAGAAAAGGGACAGGGTATGGTATGGCTACACCTTC
TRBD2	NA	TRBV11-2	TRBJ2-3	CASSFSVLTSGGAGAQYF	TGTGCCAGCAGCTTCTCCGTCTTGACTAGCGGGGGGGCTGGTGCGCAGTATTTT
NA	NA	TRBV15	TRBJ1-2	CATSIQDYGYTF	TGTGCCACCAGCATTCAGGACTATGGCTACACCTTC
NA	NA	TRBV30	TRBJ1-5	CAYQVSNQPQHF	TGTGCCTACCAGGTGAGCAATCAGCCCCAGCATTTT
NA	NA	TRBV5-1	TRBJ1-1	CASSFSGSLEAFF	TGCGCCAGCAGCTTCTCGGGCAGCCTTGAAGCTTTCTTT
NA	NA	TRBV19	TRBJ1-5	CASSPRWRGDPRQPQHF	TGTGCCAGTAGCCCCCGCTGGAGGGGGGACCCCAGGCAGCCCCAGCATTTT
NA	NA	TRBV5-1	TRBJ2-2	CASSFFEQGAYTGELFF	TGCGCCAGCAGCTTCTTTGAACAGGGTGCTTACACCGGGGAGCTGTTTTTT
NA	NA	TRBV7-8	TRBJ2-7	CASSPRDFSYEQYF	TGTGCCAGCAGCCCCCGGGACTTCTCCTACGAGCAGTACTTC
NA	NA	TRBV11-2	TRBJ1-6	CASSEGPSIDSPLHF	TGTGCCAGCAGCGAGGGACCGTCTATTGATTCACCCCTCCACTTT
TRBD1	few	TRBV28	TRBJ2-7	CASSSGTVAHEQYF	TGTGCCAGCAGCTCCGGGACAGTGGCCCACGAGCAGTACTTC
NA	NA	TRBV28	TRBJ2-2	CASSSGRRRSQPGELFF	TGTGCCAGCAGCTCCGGGAGACGCCGATCGCAGCCGGGGGAGCTGTTTTTT
TRBD1	once	TRBV6-5	TRBJ1-3	CASRRQGISGNTIYF	TGTGCCAGCAGAAGACAGGGAATCTCTGGAAACACCATATATTTT
NA	NA	TRBV19	TRBJ1-5	CASSKAGDRNQPQHF	TGTGCCAGTAGTAAGGCCGGGGACCGGAATCAGCCCCAGCATTTT
NA	NA	TRBV5-4	TRBJ2-1	CASSPDWSEQFF	TGTGCCAGCAGCCCCGATTGGAGTGAGCAGTTCTTC
NA	once	TRBV18	TRBJ1-2	CASSPNGRGGYTF	TGTGCCAGCTCACCGAACGGGAGAGGGGGCTACACCTTC
NA	NA	TRBV19	TRBJ1-4	CASSGAGTTNEKLFF	TGTGCCAGCTCCGGGGCGGGTACAACTAATGAAAAACTGTTTTTT
TRBD1	NA	TRBV5-4	TRBJ2-2	CASSLVGQGDTGELFF	TGTGCCAGCAGCTTGGTGGGACAGGGCGACACCGGGGAGCTGTTTTTT
TRBD1	NA	TRBV19	TRBJ1-5	CASSKFGGQTYSNQPQHF	TGTGCCAGTAGTAAGTTCGGGGGACAGACGTATAGCAATCAGCCCCAGCATTTT
TRBD2	NA	TRBV11-1	TRBJ2-7	CASSLTGGAYEQYF	TGTGCCAGCAGTTTAACGGGGGGAGCCTACGAGCAGTACTTC
NA	NA	TRBV13	TRBJ2-5	CASSLVSEQETQYF	TGTGCCAGCAGCTTAGTCTCCGAACAAGAGACCCAGTACTTC
NA	NA	TRBV28	TRBJ2-7	CASSGPGTPYEQYF	TGTGCCAGCAGTGGTCCCGGGACACCTTATGAGCAGTACTTC
NA	NA	TRBV11-2	TRBJ2-2	CASSLAGSWGNTGELFF	TGTGCCAGCAGCTTAGCCGGTAGCTGGGGGAACACCGGGGAGCTGTTTTTT
NA	NA	TRBV18	TRBJ2-3	CASSPAGADTQYF	TGTGCCAGCTCACCCGCAGGGGCAGATACGCAGTATTTT
TRBD1	NA	TRBV11-2	TRBJ1-2	CASSDDRDYGYTF	TGTGCCAGCAGCGATGACAGGGACTATGGCTACACCTTC
NA	NA	TRBV6-5	TRBJ2-7	CASSPGLQSSYEQYF	TGTGCCAGCAGTCCGGGACTGCAGAGCTCCTACGAGCAGTACTTC